This TCR beta chain was profiled in a study of blood T cells in healthy people across ages. The CDR3 contains 13 residues. V was clipped by 5 bases and J by 4 bases; unmatched bases: 4. PCR was performed a second time for 7 to 11 cycles using a sample-barcoded 5' primer and a J-beta primer mix. Each CDR3 protein is one row after TCRdb ran MiXCR on the 5' RACE reads. Of hundreds of thousands of distinct CDR3 sequences in the sample, roughly 58% were seen once. Sequencing used blood. The chain links TRBV12-3 or TRBV12-4 to TRBJ1-2; 7 nucleotides match TRBD1. The sequence derives from a man in his 60s in good health. The CDR3 bases are TGTGCCAGCAGTCAACAGGGGATCTATGGCTACACCTTC. This encodes CASSQQGIYGYTF.